The 8 T cell receptor beta chains given below trace back to one sample, sequenced in a study of cytomegalovirus exposure and HLA in healthy donors (dated by TCRdb to the late 2010s). The library came from the immunoSEQ multiplex PCR assay. For the multiplex PCR, a mixture combining 60 forward primers for TCR Vbeta segments and 13 reverse primers for TCR Jbeta segments was used. The clones in this table, taken by TCRdb from immuneACCESS, are in-frame only. Not every clone is retained; where verified, under half of the shortfall comes from an unresolved V gene, and the cause of the rest is unknown. The table for this sample lists tens of thousands of clones; about four fifths of them were counted only once. Roughly 5.3% of the sample belongs to the ten largest clones. The sequencing sample was made of PBMCs. These receptors all stem from a woman younger than 35 in good health and CMV-seropositive.

Comment on this clone: The germline gene is not matched at one end of the junction; a read error may be the cause. The chain is built from TRBV5-8 and TRBJ1-5; D gene unclear. This CDR3 spans 14 amino acids. Germline lookup yields CDR1 SGHTS and CDR2 YDEGEE. The CDR3 region has the DNA TGTGCTAGCAGCTTGTACAATAGCAATCAGCCCCAGCATTTT. Translation: CASSLYNSNQPQHF.

This clone turned up a few times. The chain recombines TRBV6-6 with TRBJ2-3; D is ambiguous. The V end lost 6 bases, the J end lost 6 bases, and 10 bases lay between the germline ends. CDR1 MNHNY and CDR2 SVGAGI come from the germline V gene (reference sequence). The CDR3 sequence is 12 residues long. As DNA, the CDR3 is TGTGCCAGCAGCCCGAGGTGGGATACGCAGTATTTT. Protein product: CASSPRWDTQYF.

The chain uses TRBV20-1 and TRBJ1-4, with D unresolved. V lost 2 bases, J lost 13 bases, and 8 bases lay in between. Germline CDR1 DFQATT, CDR2 SNEGSKA (reference sequence). The CDR3 has 10 amino acids. This CDR3 is CSARREVLFF. The CDR3 DNA follows: TGCAGTGCTAGAAGGGAGGTACTGTTTTTT.

Here the CDR3 DNA reads TGTGCCAGCAGTGAAGCGCGACTTGCACCCCGGGGGAGATCTCAAAAACTGTTTTTT. It codes for CASSEARLAPRGRSQKLFF. The chain recombines TRBV2 with TRBJ1-4; D perhaps matches TRBD1 (5 bases). This CDR3 is 19 amino acids long. CDR1 and CDR2 from the germline V gene are SNHLY and FYNNEI. The V end was cut by 0 bases, the J end by 9 bases, with 26 bases between.

The chain joins TRBV5-8 to TRBJ2-3; 8 nucleotides match TRBD2. The germline gives CDR1 SGHTS, CDR2 YDEGEE. The ends lost 0 bases at V and 4 bases at J; junction bases unmatched: 10. This CDR3 has 17 residues. The chain's CDR3 is CASSLGTVSGGADTQYF. The CDR3 DNA reads TGTGCCAGCAGCTTGGGAACCGTAAGCGGGGGCGCAGATACGCAGTATTTT.

This chain joins TRBV5-4 and TRBJ2-1; TRBD2 matches at 9 bases. Trimming took 4 bases from V and 4 from J; bases not matched to a gene: 12. This CDR3 is 17 amino acids long. The germline CDR1 and CDR2 sequences are SGHNT and YYREEE (reference sequence). The CDR3 bases are TGTGCCAGCAGCCCAGACCTTACTAGCGGGTCTTACAATGAGCAGTTCTTC. It specifies CASSPDLTSGSYNEQFF.

The chain joins TRBV25-1 to TRBJ2-7; 7 bases are shared with TRBD2. Germline V gene lookup returns CDR1 MGHDK and CDR2 SYGVNS. This CDR3 spans 17 amino acids. V shed 1 base, J shed 1 base, and the junction held 10 bases outside the gene matches. The DNA of the CDR3 is TGTGCCAGCAGTGAATCTGAAGGGAGGGGAGCGTCCTACGAGCAGTACTTC. Protein: CASSESEGRGASYEQYF.

The chain uses TRBV7-7 and TRBJ2-3; TRBD2 is a possible D gene (6 bases). CDR3 length: 13 amino acids. Germline CDR1 reads SSHAT; CDR2 reads FNYEAQ (reference sequence). CDR3 DNA: TGTGCTAGCTCGTGGCGGGGTACAGATACGCAGTATTTT. Its protein product is CASSWRGTDTQYF.